This T cell receptor beta chain originates from a study of control samples from healthy donors and cancer patients. Trimming shortened V by 6 bases and J by 4 bases, and 16 bases separated the two germline ends. The germline V gene has CDR1 ENHRY and CDR2 SYGVKD. The CDR3 spans 14 residues. Using immunoSEQ multiplex PCR, the repertoire was profiled, and TCRdb retains in-frame clones only, with some absent. Of 90,000 to 150,000 clones in the sample, 70% to 90% were seen once. This clone has a single count. V and J are TRBV10-3 and TRBJ2-7, with D maybe TRBD2 (5 bases). The sequencing input was blood. The clonotype was recovered from a middle-aged man in good health. This CDR3 is CAIRDFVGVYEQYF. The CDR3 DNA reads TGTGCCATCAGAGACTTTGTCGGGGTGTACGAGCAGTACTTC.